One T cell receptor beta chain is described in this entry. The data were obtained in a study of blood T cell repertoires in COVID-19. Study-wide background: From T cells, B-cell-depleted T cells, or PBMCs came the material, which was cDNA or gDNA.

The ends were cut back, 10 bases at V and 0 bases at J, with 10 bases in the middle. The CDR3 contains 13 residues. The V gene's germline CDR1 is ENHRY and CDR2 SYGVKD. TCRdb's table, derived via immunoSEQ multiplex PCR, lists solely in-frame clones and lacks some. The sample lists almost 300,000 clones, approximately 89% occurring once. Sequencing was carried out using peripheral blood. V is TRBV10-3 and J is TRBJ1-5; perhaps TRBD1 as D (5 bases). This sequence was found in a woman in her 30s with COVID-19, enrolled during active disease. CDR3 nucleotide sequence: TGTGCCAGCGCCGACAGTAGCAATCAGCCCCAGCATTTT. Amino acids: CASADSSNQPQHF.